A single sample is the source of the 27 T cell receptor beta chains below, sequenced in a study of CD8+ T cells in alopecia areata. Isolated RNA was reverse transcribed into cDNA used as the sequencing template. Generated by immunoSEQ multiplex PCR, the TCRdb table keeps only in-frame clones and is missing some. This repertoire holds 200,000 to 300,000 clones, and none appear only once. A sort of pooled cutaneous lymph node cells used CD4, CD8alpha, NKG2D, NKG2ACE and other stains. The sequenced sample consisted of CD4+ T cells sorted from a lymph node. Receptors were obtained from a C3H/HeJ mouse with alopecia areata. This strain has MHC haplotype H2-k.

About this clone itself: The gene names given are mouse names. The CDR3 end falls 4 residues outside the read, so it is completed with the germline J gene. The chain is built from TRBV13-1 and TRBJ2-7; TRBD2 matches 14 bases. Per the germline V gene, CDR1 is NSHNY and CDR2 is SYGAGN. This CDR3 has 17 amino acids. This CDR3 is CASSDHRDWGGRYEQYF. Partial CDR3 DNA: TGTGCCAGCAGTGATCATAGGGACTGGGGGGGCCGATAT.

This clone was picked up a small number of times. Genes and germline are mouse. From the germline J gene comes the end of the CDR3, since the read stops 4 residues before it. This chain joins TRBV13-1 and TRBJ2-2, with 7 bases aligning to TRBD2. The germline CDR1 and CDR2 sequences are NSHNY and SYGAGN. V trimming: 1 base; J trimming: 4 bases; junction bases outside the gene matches: 4. The CDR3 has 15 residues. CDR3 region: CASSDNGGSTGQLYF. CDR3 DNA, as far as it was read: TGTGCCAGCAGTGATAATGGGGGGAGCACCGGG.

As regards this clone: Gene names are the mouse ones. From the germline J gene comes the end of the CDR3, since the read stops 4 residues before it. The chain is built from TRBV5 and TRBJ2-1; 7 bases fit TRBD1. The CDR3 runs to 15 residues. The ends lost 3 bases at V and 2 bases at J; junction bases unmatched: 4. Germline CDR1 and CDR2: LGHNA and YNLKQL (reference sequence). The CDR3 bases that were read are TGTGCCAGCAGCCACCAGACAGGGTACTATGCT. This sequence encodes CASSHQTGYYA. The complete CDR3 sequence is CASSHQTGYYAEQFF.

This clone occurred a few times. Mouse names are used for the genes. The observed sequence ends 4 residues before the CDR3 terminus, with the missing tail filled in from the germline J gene. V is TRBV13-1 and J is TRBJ2-4, with 7 bases that match TRBD1. After removal of 2 bases from V and 0 bases from J, the junction contained 9 bases not matched to a gene. The CDR3 is 17 residues long. The germline V gene encodes CDR1 NSHNY and CDR2 SYGAGN. This CDR3 reads CASSEWGTGASQNTLYF. The CDR3 bases that were read are TGTGCCAGCAGTGAATGGGGCACAGGGGCTAGTCAAAAC.

This clone was seen only a few times. Gene names and germline refer to mouse. The read ends 4 residues shy of where the CDR3 ends; the end is completed using the germline J gene. This sample also contains other DNA sequences that code for the same CDR3. V and J are TRBV19 and TRBJ2-3, with D perhaps matching TRBD2 (5 bases). CDR1 FNHDT and CDR2 SITEND come from the germline V gene (reference sequence). The CDR3 is made up of 15 amino acids. V lost 2 bases, J lost 0 bases, and 10 bases lay in between. CDR3 loop: CASSIGWASAETLYF. Partial CDR3 DNA: TGTGCCAGCAGTATCGGCTGGGCGAGTGCAGAA.

This clone was seen more than once but under ten times. Mouse germline and gene names are used. With the read ending 4 residues before the CDR3 end, the germline J gene is used to fill in that end. The same CDR3 arises from other DNA sequences in this sample as well. This chain joins TRBV13-2 and TRBJ1-2, with TRBD1 matching 9 bases. The CDR3 totals 13 residues. CDR1 and CDR2 from the germline V gene are NNHNN and SYGAGS (reference sequence). V shed 5 bases, J shed 3 bases, and the junction held 2 bases outside the gene matches. Incomplete CDR3 DNA: TGTGCCAGCGGACAGGGGGCTGACTCC. This codes for CASGQGADS. The whole CDR3 protein reads CASGQGADSDYTF.

There are a few counts of this clone. The genes and germline here are from mouse. The read comes to an end 4 residues before the CDR3 does, leaving the germline J gene to fill in the end. V usage is TRBV13-3 and J usage is TRBJ2-4; 12 bases map to TRBD1. Germline V gene data show CDR1 as NNHDY and CDR2 as SYVADS. CDR3 length: 15 residues. CDR3 DNA (partial): TGTGCCAGCAGTGATGAGGGACAGGGGGCCAAC. This gives the protein CASSDEGQGAN. The full CDR3 protein is CASSDEGQGANTLYF.

As to this clone: Gene names are the mouse ones. Partial CDR3 DNA: TGTGCTAGCAGTAGTAGGGAGACAGTCGGCACA. As protein: CASSSRETVGT. The complete CDR3 reads CASSSRETVGTEVFF. The chain has TRBV17 and TRBJ1-1; TRBD1 might be the D (5 bases). The CDR3 end is not reached by the read, which stops 4 residues before it; the germline J gene fills it in. V was shortened by 3 bases and J by 4 bases, with 15 bases between the two germline ends. The length of the CDR3 is 15 residues. The germline gives CDR1 MNHDT, CDR2 YYDKIL.

This clone has a handful of counts. This may come from a read error, since a much larger clone is one base off. The genes and germline here are from mouse. The missing CDR3 end, 4 residues past where the read stops, is filled in from the germline J gene. The identical CDR3 is also encoded by other nucleotide sequences in the sample. V usage is TRBV31 and J usage is TRBJ2-3, with D tentatively TRBD2 (7 bases). From germline, CDR1 is GKSSPN and CDR2 SITVG. The germline V and J ends were trimmed by 0 bases and 0 bases, with 10 bases remaining between them. There are 15 residues in the CDR3. CDR3 DNA (partial): TGTGCCTGGAGTCTAGGGGGGGTTAGTGCAGAA. Amino acid sequence: CAWSLGGVSAE. The complete CDR3 sequence is CAWSLGGVSAETLYF.

Points on this clone: All gene names here are mouse names. The read stops 4 residues short of the end of the CDR3; the missing end is completed from the germline J gene. The chain is built from TRBV2 and TRBJ2-1; no reliable D call. The germline V and J ends were trimmed by 0 bases and 4 bases, with 7 bases remaining between them. This CDR3 has 14 amino acids. Germline V CDR1 and CDR2: LGHNA, YSYQKL. The CDR3 bases that were read are TGTGCCAGCAGCCAAGAAGTCTGGTATGCT. Protein product: CASSQEVWYA. The whole CDR3 sequence reads CASSQEVWYAEQFF.

To note about this clone: Gene labels here are mouse ones. The read terminates 3 residues before the CDR3 end, so the remaining end is supplied by the germline J gene. J is TRBJ1-6 and V is TRBV31; D call uncertain. TRBJ1-6 is filed as an ORF, its function uncertain. Germline V gives CDR1 GKSSPN, CDR2 SITVG. Trimming took off 0 bases at V and 8 bases at J, with 5 bases between the two ends. The CDR3 runs 12 residues. The CDR3 here is CAWSLADSPLYF. The CDR3 DNA, read in part, is TGTGCCTGGAGTCTGGCCGATTCGCCC.

The sample holds many counts of this clone. The germline and genes are mouse ones. The CDR3 end is not reached by the read, which stops 4 residues before it; the germline J gene fills it in. J is TRBJ2-1 and V is TRBV1, with D perhaps matching TRBD2 (7 bases). V lost 0 bases and J lost 5, with 11 bases in between. CDR3 length: 15 residues. Germline V gene lookup returns CDR1 NSQYPW and CDR2 LRSPGD (reference sequence). The DNA read from the CDR3 is TGCACCTGCAGTGCAGATGGGGGGCTGGATGCT. Its protein is CTCSADGGLDA. In full, the CDR3 is CTCSADGGLDAEQFF.

This clone was picked up a small number of times. All gene names here are mouse names. The read halts 4 residues ahead of the CDR3 end, with the missing end drawn from the germline J gene. Other DNA sequences of this sample code for an identical CDR3. The genes are TRBV13-1 and TRBJ2-2; the D gene is possibly TRBD2 (6 bases). Trimming took off 0 bases at V and 4 bases at J, with 10 bases between the two ends. Germline V gene sequence: CDR1 NSHNY, CDR2 SYGAGN. This CDR3 has 15 residues. CDR3 amino acids: CASSDGGGGTGQLYF. CDR3 DNA (partial): TGTGCCAGCAGTGATGGTGGGGGTGGCACCGGG.

This clone was found a few times. Gene names refer to mouse genes. The read halts 4 residues ahead of the CDR3 end, with the missing end drawn from the germline J gene. This sample also contains other DNA sequences that code for the same CDR3. The rearrangement uses TRBV1 and TRBJ2-1; 7 nucleotides line up with TRBD1. This CDR3 contains 14 residues. Germline trimming cut 1 base from V and 4 bases from J; bases unmatched to any gene: 1. Per germline, CDR1 NSQYPW and CDR2 LRSPGD (reference sequence). Partial CDR3 DNA: TGCACCTGCAGTGCAGGACAGGGATATGCT. Translating it yields CTCSAGQGYA. The whole CDR3 protein is CTCSAGQGYAEQFF.

This clone appeared a few times. These gene names are mouse names. The read ends 4 residues shy of where the CDR3 ends; the end is completed using the germline J gene. This chain joins TRBV19 and TRBJ1-1; no definite D call. Between the trimmed V and J ends, which lost 5 bases and 0 bases, there was a span of 11 bases. Per germline, CDR1 FNHDT and CDR2 SITEND (reference sequence). The CDR3 is 14 residues long. CDR3 sequence reads: CASSERHSNTEVFF. The sequenced CDR3 bases are TGTGCCAGCAGCGAACGACATTCAAACACA.

A few counts support this clone. Gene names follow the mouse nomenclature. This CDR3 is also generated by other DNA sequences in the sample. The CDR3 region is CASSRGAAETLYF. The DNA read from the CDR3 is TGTGCCAGCAGTAGGGGGGCCGCAGAA. The rearrangement links TRBV19 to TRBJ2-3, with a weak D call TRBD2 (7 bases). The DNA ends 4 residues before the CDR3 does, and the rest of the CDR3 is filled in from the germline J gene. Germline loops: CDR1 FNHDT, CDR2 SITEND (reference sequence). CDR3 size: 13 residues. The V end lost 3 bases, the J end lost 3 bases, and 8 bases lay between the germline ends. Filled out from reference TRBV19 and TRBJ2-3, the complete variable domain reads GGIITQTPKFLIGQEGQKLTLKCQQNFNHDTMYWYRQDSGKGLRLIYYSITENDLQKGDLSEGYDASREKKSSFSLTVTSAQKNEMAVFLCASSRGAAETLYFGSGTRLTVL.

As for this clone: Gene names refer to mouse genes. With the read ending 3 residues before the CDR3 end, the germline J gene is used to fill in that end. The V call is TRBV13-3, the J call TRBJ1-6; possible D gene TRBD1, 5 bases. TRBJ1-6 is an open reading frame whose function is uncertain. CDR3 length: 15 residues. V was shortened by 1 base and J by 2 bases, with 7 bases between the two germline ends. The germline V gene encodes CDR1 NNHDY and CDR2 SYVADS. CDR3 DNA, as far as it was read: TGTGCCAGCAGTGATCGGGGGGCCTATAATTCGCCC. It encodes CASSDRGAYNSP. The full CDR3 protein reads CASSDRGAYNSPLYF.

In the case of this clone: These gene names are mouse names. The DNA ends 4 residues before the CDR3 does, and the rest of the CDR3 is filled in from the germline J gene. The chain carries TRBV13-1 and TRBJ2-1; D may be TRBD2 (6 bases). CDR3 length: 15 amino acids. Germline CDR1 reads NSHNY; CDR2 reads SYGAGN. The germline V and J ends were trimmed by 0 bases and 1 base, with 8 bases remaining between them. The covered CDR3 bases are TGTGCCAGCAGTGATGGACTGGCGAACTATGCT. As protein: CASSDGLANYA. The whole CDR3 protein reads CASSDGLANYAEQFF.

Points on this clone: All gene names here are mouse names. The read gets to within 4 residues of the CDR3 end, and the germline J gene fills in the rest. The chain couples TRBV13-1 to TRBJ2-2, with D perhaps TRBD1 (5 bases). Germline V gene lookup returns CDR1 NSHNY and CDR2 SYGAGN. Deletions cut 5 bases from V and 1 base from J, with 9 bases between. The CDR3 is 14 residues long. CDR3 loop: CASRLTENTGQLYF. The covered CDR3 bases are TGTGCCAGCAGGTTGACAGAAAACACCGGG.

A remark on this clone: Mouse gene names and germline throughout. Read sequence stops 4 residues before the CDR3 end, and the germline J gene provides the missing end. The rearrangement joins TRBV19 to TRBJ2-7; D gene uncertain. CDR1 is FNHDT and CDR2 is SITEND in the germline V gene (reference sequence). There are 12 residues in the CDR3. Partial CDR3 DNA: TGTGCCAGCAGTATTAGGGTTTAT. It specifies CASSIRVY. The complete CDR3 reads CASSIRVYEQYF.

Worth noting for this clone: The gene names here belong to mouse. The read terminates 4 residues before the CDR3 end, so the remaining end is supplied by the germline J gene. The J gene is TRBJ2-3, the V gene TRBV31; 8 bases map to TRBD2. The CDR3 has 15 amino acids. Germline V CDR1 and CDR2: GKSSPN, SITVG. The J segment lost 2 bases and the V segment lost 0 bases, leaving 4 bases of the junction unmatched. The CDR3 is CAWSLGGAVAETLYF. The part of the CDR3 DNA that was read is TGTGCCTGGAGTCTGGGGGGGGCTGTTGCAGAA.

This clone has just a few counts. Mouse germline and gene names are used. The CDR3 end lies 3 residues beyond the end of the read and is filled in from the germline J gene. The gene calls are TRBV13-3 and TRBJ1-6; 9 nucleotides match TRBD1. TRBJ1-6 carries the ORF label, with uncertain function. The CDR3 contains 13 residues. V lost 6 bases to trimming and J lost 6 bases; unmatched junction nucleotides: 1. The germline V gene encodes CDR1 NNHDY and CDR2 SYVADS. The CDR3 DNA, read in part, is TGTGCCAGCAAGGACAGGGGTAATTCGCCC. Translating gives CASKDRGNSP. The full CDR3 protein is CASKDRGNSPLYF.

This clone was detected ten times or more. The gene names given are mouse names. From the germline J gene comes the end of the CDR3, since the read stops 4 residues before it. The sample has other DNA sequences that encode this CDR3 too. The rearrangement joins TRBV13-1 to TRBJ2-2, with TRBD2 as a possible D gene (6 bases). V dropped 0 bases and J dropped 3 bases, with 6 bases sitting between them. CDR3 length: 14 residues. Germline V CDR1 and CDR2: NSHNY, SYGAGN. The CDR3 bases that were read are TGTGCCAGCAGTGATGCTGGGGACACCGGG. This gives the protein CASSDAGDTG. The whole CDR3 region reads CASSDAGDTGQLYF.

This clone turned up a few times. Gene and germline names: mouse. The CDR3 end falls 4 residues outside the read, so it is completed with the germline J gene. The V call is TRBV1, the J call TRBJ2-5; D remains unclear. Germline CDR1 and CDR2: NSQYPW and LRSPGD (reference sequence). CDR3 length equals 14 residues. V lost 1 base and J 0 bases, leaving 5 bases between the germline ends. This CDR3 is CTCSAVSNQDTQYF. Incomplete CDR3 DNA: TGCACCTGCAGTGCAGTCAGTAACCAAGAC.

This clone was detected a few times. The listed genes are named as in mouse. The read finishes 4 residues shy of the CDR3 end, and the germline J gene is used to complete it. Distinct nucleotide sequences in the sample also encode this CDR3. V is TRBV5 and J is TRBJ2-1, with 10 bases lining up with TRBD2. The CDR3 is 15 amino acids. CDR1 and CDR2 from the germline V gene are LGHNA and YNLKQL (reference sequence). V lost 4 bases and J lost 4; bases outside the gene matches: 4. The CDR3 protein is CASSPPGLGYAEQFF. The part of the CDR3 DNA that was read is TGTGCCAGCAGCCCCCCGGGACTGGGGTATGCT.

Concerning this clone: Mouse gene names and germline throughout. The read stops 4 residues short of the end of the CDR3; the missing end is completed from the germline J gene. The gene calls are TRBV31 and TRBJ2-2, with D perhaps matching TRBD1 (6 bases). Germline V lookup: CDR1 GKSSPN, CDR2 SITVG. The CDR3 is 16 residues long. Trimming pared 0 bases from V and 4 bases from J, leaving 15 bases between. Partial CDR3 DNA: TGTGCCTGGAGTCTAATCCAGGGAGGGGGCACCGGG. Protein product: CAWSLIQGGGTG. Given in full, the CDR3 is CAWSLIQGGGTGQLYF. The full variable domain, rest sourced from reference TRBV31 and TRBJ2-2, is AQTIHQWPVAEIKAVGSPLSLGCTIKGKSSPNLYWYWQATGGTLQQLFYSITVGQVESVVQLNLSASRPKDDQFILSTEKLLLSHSGFYLCAWSLIQGGGTGQLYFGEGSKLTVL.

This clone came up a few times. The genes and germline here are from mouse. The read halts 4 residues ahead of the CDR3 end, with the missing end drawn from the germline J gene. The chain has TRBV5 and TRBJ2-2, with 8 bases matching TRBD1. This CDR3 contains 14 residues. Germline V gives CDR1 LGHNA, CDR2 YNLKQL (reference sequence). The junction had 2 bases not matched to a gene; V was cut back by 5 bases and J by 3 bases. CDR3 DNA (partial): TGTGCCAGCAGCTCAGGGGGCGACACCGGG. Protein: CASSSGGDTG. The whole CDR3 reads CASSSGGDTGQLYF.